The 18 T cell receptor beta chains below all came from one sample that was sequenced in a study of T cell responses to AZD1222 COVID-19 vaccine. Clones were sequenced by immunoSEQ multiplex PCR, and TCRdb holds only the in-frame ones, with some missing. In the table there are approximately 150,000 clones, roughly 89% of which are singletons. The specimen was peripheral blood, collected on day 0 of AZD1222 vaccination. The receptors here all came from an adult in good health.

This chain connects TRBV29-1 to TRBJ1-2, with D perhaps matching TRBD1 (6 bases). The CDR3 totals 12 residues. In germline, CDR1 is SQVTM, CDR2 ANQGSEA. Trimming stripped 5 bases from V and 4 bases from J, with 11 bases between. Here the CDR3 reads CSVNTGSYGYTF. The DNA for the CDR3 is TGCAGCGTTAACACAGGGTCCTATGGCTACACCTTC.

The count of this clone is one. The CDR3: CASSILAAGGADTQYF. CDR3 DNA sequence: TGTGCCAGCAGCATCCTGGCCGCGGGGGGTGCAGATACGCAGTATTTT. V usage is TRBV7-8 and J usage is TRBJ2-3, with TRBD2 matching over 8 bases. Per the germline V gene, CDR1 is SGHVS and CDR2 is FQNEAQ. CDR3 length: 16 amino acids. The V gene end was trimmed by 5 bases and the J gene end by 4 bases; junction bases not matched to a gene: 11.

This chain connects TRBV19 to TRBJ2-7; TRBD2 matches 7 bases. This CDR3 is built from 14 residues. Germline-derived CDR1 and CDR2 are LNHDA and SQIVND (reference sequence). J was trimmed by 2 bases and V by 3 bases; bases with no gene match: 4. The CDR3 region is CASSIAGEAYEQYF. In DNA, the CDR3 is TGTGCCAGTAGTATCGCGGGGGAAGCCTACGAGCAGTACTTC.

This clone was detected once. The V call is TRBV7-9, the J call TRBJ2-7; D possibly uses TRBD1 or TRBD2 (7 bases each). Germline V CDR1 and CDR2: SEHNR, FQNEAQ (reference sequence). The CDR3 spans 13 residues. Trimming removed 8 bases from V and 7 bases from J, with 18 bases in between. CDR3 in amino acids: CASLGGGTGEQYF. CDR3 DNA sequence: TGTGCCAGCTTGGGAGGGGGCACGGGGGAGCAGTACTTC.

The chain combines TRBV30 with TRBJ1-6, with a tentative D call TRBD1 (6 bases). The CDR3 has 19 amino acids. V lost 3 bases and J 0 bases, leaving 21 bases between the germline ends. CDR1 is GTSNPN, CDR2 SVGIG, per germline (reference sequence). The CDR3 DNA follows: TGTGCCTGGAGGACGCCCCGAACAGGGAGGGACTCCTATAATTCACCCCTCCACTTT. This encodes CAWRTPRTGRDSYNSPLHF.

The chain links TRBV21-1 to TRBJ1-5. TRBV21-1 is assigned pseudogene status. The CDR3 is made up of 13 amino acids. The CDR3 DNA reads TGTGCCAGCAGCAGGTACGGCAATCAGCCCCAGCATTTT. As protein: CASSRYGNQPQHF.

V is TRBV5-4 and J is TRBJ1-2, with D perhaps TRBD1 (6 bases). Deletions cut 5 bases from V and 2 bases from J, with 16 bases between. CDR1 is SGHNT and CDR2 is YYREEE in the germline V gene (reference sequence). CDR3 size: 15 residues. The CDR3 DNA is TGTGCCAGCAGTTTTACCGACAGGTCCAACTATGGCTACACCTTC. Residues: CASSFTDRSNYGYTF. The whole variable domain, remainder taken from reference TRBV5-4 and TRBJ1-2, is ETGVTQSPTHLIKTRGQQVTLRCSSQSGHNTVSWYQQALGQGPQFIFQYYREEENGRGNFPPRFSGLQFPNYSSELNVNALELDDSALYLCASSFTDRSNYGYTFGSGTRLTVV.

The V call is TRBV6-5, the J call TRBJ1-6; 10 bases are shared with TRBD1. The CDR3 length is 15 residues. CDR1 MNHEY and CDR2 SVGAGI come from the germline V gene. The V gene end was trimmed by 7 bases and the J gene end by 7 bases; junction bases not matched to a gene: 7. The CDR3 loop reads CASTTGQGDNSPLHF. As DNA, the CDR3 is TGTGCCAGCACTACAGGACAGGGGGACAATTCACCCCTCCACTTT.

This clone showed up just once. The chain uses TRBV2 and TRBJ2-1; 9 nucleotides match TRBD2. This CDR3 is built from 16 residues. After removal of 6 bases from V and 6 bases from J, the junction contained 12 bases not matched to a gene. Germline-derived CDR1 and CDR2 are SNHLY and FYNNEI. The CDR3 DNA is TGTGCCAGCAGCCCCTCGGGACTAGCTTTAGGCAATGAGCAGTTCTTC. Its translation is CASSPSGLALGNEQFF.

The chain links TRBV5-1 to TRBJ1-2, with TRBD1 matching over 9 bases. Germline values: CDR1 SGHRS, CDR2 YFSETQ. This CDR3 is 13 amino acids long. V was pared by 4 bases and J by 6 bases, with 4 bases of the junction left unmatched. The CDR3 loop reads CASSRDRANGYTF. CDR3 DNA sequence: TGCGCCAGCAGCCGGGACAGGGCGAATGGCTACACCTTC. Drawing the rest from reference TRBV5-1 and TRBJ1-2, the complete variable domain is KAGVTQTPRYLIKTRGQQVTLSCSPISGHRSVSWYQQTPGQGLQFLFEYFSETQRNKGNFPGRFSGRQFSNSRSEMNVSTLELGDSALYLCASSRDRANGYTFGSGTRLTVV.

The chain recombines TRBV7-3 with TRBJ2-3, with unresolved D. There are 13 residues in the CDR3. Germline V gene lookup returns CDR1 SGHTA and CDR2 FQGTGA. The V end was cut by 1 base, the J end by 5 bases, with 7 bases between. The CDR3 here is CASSLIAGDTQYF. In DNA form, the CDR3 reads TGTGCCAGCAGCTTAATCGCCGGAGATACGCAGTATTTT.

The chain carries TRBV7-2 and TRBJ1-2; TRBD1 agrees at 9 bases. J lost 5 bases, V lost 5 bases, and 9 bases had no gene match. CDR1 is SGHTA, CDR2 FQGNSA, per germline. The CDR3 runs to 15 residues. Written as DNA, the CDR3 is TGTGCCAGCAGCCCCGGACAGGGGTTGATGTATGGCTACACCTTC. It codes for CASSPGQGLMYGYTF.

The chain couples TRBV5-1 to TRBJ1-4; D not resolved. CDR3 size: 14 residues. Per germline, CDR1 SGHRS and CDR2 YFSETQ. V shed 2 bases and J shed 6 bases, with 11 bases lying between them. The DNA of the CDR3 is TGCGCCAGCAGCTTTCGAGGGAGTGATGAAAAACTGTTTTTT. Amino acid sequence: CASSFRGSDEKLFF. The full variable domain, in which reference TRBV5-1 and TRBJ1-4 provide the parts outside the CDR3, is KAGVTQTPRYLIKTRGQQVTLSCSPISGHRSVSWYQQTPGQGLQFLFEYFSETQRNKGNFPGRFSGRQFSNSRSEMNVSTLELGDSALYLCASSFRGSDEKLFFGSGTQLSVL.

J is TRBJ1-3 and V is TRBV25-1; 7 bases align to TRBD1. CDR1 and CDR2 (germline): MGHDK, SYGVNS. The CDR3 runs to 15 residues. The J segment lost 0 bases and the V segment lost 4 bases, leaving 3 bases of the junction unmatched. Here the CDR3 reads CASSGPGGSGNTIYF. The CDR3 nucleotides are TGTGCCAGCAGTGGACCAGGGGGCTCTGGAAACACCATATATTTT.

The V and J genes are TRBV6-2 or TRBV6-3 and TRBJ1-5; 7 bases match TRBD1. Trimming removed 5 bases from V and 5 bases from J; junction bases left unmatched: 6. The CDR3 is made up of 14 amino acids. CDR1 MNHEY and CDR2 SVGEGT come from the germline V gene. The CDR3: CASSRDREDQPQHF. For the CDR3, the DNA is TGTGCCAGCAGTAGAGACAGGGAGGATCAGCCCCAGCATTTT.

V is TRBV25-1 and J is TRBJ1-3; TRBD1 agrees at 7 bases. CDR3 size: 14 residues. The germline gives CDR1 MGHDK, CDR2 SYGVNS. Trimming removed 7 bases from V and 0 bases from J; junction bases left unmatched: 3. DNA of the CDR3: TGTGCCAGCACTTGGACAGGCTCTGGAAACACCATATATTTT. It is translated as CASTWTGSGNTIYF.

V and J are TRBV7-9 and TRBJ1-1, with TRBD1 matching 7 bases. CDR3 size: 16 residues. Germline V lookup: CDR1 SEHNR, CDR2 FQNEAQ (reference sequence). Trimming at V came to 4 bases and at J to 5 bases, leaving 13 bases not matched to a gene. CDR3 nucleotide sequence: TGTGCCAGCAGCTCGAGCCCCCGACAGGGAAAAACTGAAGCTTTCTTT. Translation: CASSSSPRQGKTEAFF.

The genes are TRBV21-1 and TRBJ2-7; the table names TRBD1, a call not compared with the DNA. TRBV21-1 is tagged as a pseudogene. The CDR3 is 18 residues long. The CDR3 spells CASSNDVRGPLPPYEQYF. The CDR3 DNA reads as TGTGCCAGCAGCAATGACGTCAGGGGGCCGCTTCCCCCCTACGAGCAGTACTTC.